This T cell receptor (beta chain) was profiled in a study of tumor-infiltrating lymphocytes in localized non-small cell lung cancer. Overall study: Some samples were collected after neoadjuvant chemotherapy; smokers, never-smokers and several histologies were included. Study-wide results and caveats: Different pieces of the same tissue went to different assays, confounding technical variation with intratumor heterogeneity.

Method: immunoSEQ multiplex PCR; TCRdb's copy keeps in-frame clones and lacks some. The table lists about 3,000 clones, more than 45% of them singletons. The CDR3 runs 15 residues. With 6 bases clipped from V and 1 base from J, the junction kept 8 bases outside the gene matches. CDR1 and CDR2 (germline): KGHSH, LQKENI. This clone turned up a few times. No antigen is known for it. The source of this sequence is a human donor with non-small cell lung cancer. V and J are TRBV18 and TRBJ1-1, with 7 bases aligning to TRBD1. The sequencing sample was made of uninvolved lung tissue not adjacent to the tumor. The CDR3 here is CASSPRQGENTEAFF. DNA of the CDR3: TGTGCCAGCTCGCCGCGACAGGGCGAGAACACTGAAGCTTTCTTT.